This T cell receptor (beta chain) was obtained from a study of T cells after yellow fever vaccination. Whole-study findings and limits: A faster peak, day 5 versus 15, was reached by the weaker secondary response.

A universal primer site and UMIs were added as TCR cDNA was made by 5'RACE template switching. TCRdb re-analysed the 5' RACE reads in MiXCR, keeping a single row per CDR3 protein. Seen here are under 550,000 distinct CDR3 sequences, 21% observed once, and the top ten hold roughly 16%. CDR3 length: 16 residues. Trimming cost V 4 bases and J 0 bases, with 15 bases left between them. CDR1 and CDR2 from the germline V gene are SGDLS and YYNGEE. Worth noting for this clonotype: The antigen is undetermined.

This chain links TRBV9 with TRBJ2-3; perhaps TRBD2 as D (5 bases). The TCR originated in a man aged 18 to 30 who received the YFV17D yellow fever vaccine. The sample in question was PBMCs, obtained less than 25 days after the first yellow fever vaccination. The CDR3 reads CASSPLGEHSTDTQYF. For the CDR3, the DNA is TGTGCCAGCAGCCCACTCGGGGAGCATAGCACAGATACGCAGTATTTT.